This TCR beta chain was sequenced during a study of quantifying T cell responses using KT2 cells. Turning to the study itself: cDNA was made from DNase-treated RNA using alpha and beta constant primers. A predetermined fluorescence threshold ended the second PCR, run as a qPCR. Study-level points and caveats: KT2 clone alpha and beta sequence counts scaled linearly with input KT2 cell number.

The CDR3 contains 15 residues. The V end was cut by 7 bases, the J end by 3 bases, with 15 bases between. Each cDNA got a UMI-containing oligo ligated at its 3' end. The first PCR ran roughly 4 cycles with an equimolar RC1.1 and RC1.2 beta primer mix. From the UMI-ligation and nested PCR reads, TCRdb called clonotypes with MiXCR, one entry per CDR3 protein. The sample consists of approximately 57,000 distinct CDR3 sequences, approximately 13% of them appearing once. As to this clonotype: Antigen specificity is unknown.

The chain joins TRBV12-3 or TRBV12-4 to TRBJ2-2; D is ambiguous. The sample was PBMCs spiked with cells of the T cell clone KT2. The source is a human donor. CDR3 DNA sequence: TGTGCCAGCACCCGTGACCGACGGGACACCGGGGAGCTGTTTTTT. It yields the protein CASTRDRRDTGELFF.